Below, one TCR beta chain is given with its context. Its antigen is currently unknown. This sample stems from a study of tumor-infiltrating lymphocytes in primary liver carcinoma. Study overall: Patients had primary liver carcinoma treated by surgical resection. Regardless of tissue type, samples showed similar yields of roughly 3.65 to 7.5 million productive TCRbeta reads.

Regarding the study as a whole: Tumor region pairs overlapped more than did tumor-adjacent and tumor-blood pairs. It was in tumors, not blood, that the top-250-clone fraction was significantly higher (p = 0.039).

Alongside blood RNA obtained from unsorted whole blood, germline DNA was also extracted. The germline V gene has CDR1 SGHKS and CDR2 YYEKEE (reference sequence). This CDR3 contains 15 residues. V gave up 0 bases and J gave up 7 bases, with 13 bases separating them. Production of TCR beta cDNA used 400 to 600 ng total RNA together with a constant-region primer. Construction of TCR beta libraries relied on three successive nested multiplex PCR rounds employing slightly modified ARM-PCR. With TRBV1-TRBV30 forward primers and a C-beta reverse primer, the first two PCR rounds were run for approximately 9 cycles each. TCRdb reprocessed the multiplex PCR reads with MiXCR, giving one entry per CDR3 protein. The table records approximately 300,000 distinct CDR3 sequences, about 62% of them present only once.

The chain is built from TRBV5-5 and TRBJ2-2; D possibly corresponds to TRBD2 (6 bases). What was sequenced was peripheral blood. The origin of this receptor is a man between 35 and 55 years old with primary liver carcinoma and hepatitis B virus infection. This CDR3 reads CASSLGWAGSGELFF. The CDR3 DNA follows: TGTGCCAGCAGCTTGGGGTGGGCCGGGAGCGGGGAGCTGTTTTTT.